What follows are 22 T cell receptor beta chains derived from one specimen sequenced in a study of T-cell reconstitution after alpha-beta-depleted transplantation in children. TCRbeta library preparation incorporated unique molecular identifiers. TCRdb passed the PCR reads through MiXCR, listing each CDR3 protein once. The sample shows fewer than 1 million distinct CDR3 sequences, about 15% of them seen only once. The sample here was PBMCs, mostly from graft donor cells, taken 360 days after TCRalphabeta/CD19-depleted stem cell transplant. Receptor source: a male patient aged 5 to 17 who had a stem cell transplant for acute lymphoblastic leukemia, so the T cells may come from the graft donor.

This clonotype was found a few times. This CDR3 reads CASSARRGIIYNEQFF. The DNA for the CDR3 is TGTGCCAGCAGCGCCAGGAGGGGGATTATATACAATGAGCAGTTCTTC. The V and J genes are TRBV11-2 and TRBJ2-1, with D possibly being TRBD1 or TRBD2 (6 bases each). The CDR3 is made up of 16 amino acids. The ends were cut back, 5 bases at V and 4 bases at J, with 18 bases in the middle. The germline V gene has CDR1 SGHAT and CDR2 FQNNGV.

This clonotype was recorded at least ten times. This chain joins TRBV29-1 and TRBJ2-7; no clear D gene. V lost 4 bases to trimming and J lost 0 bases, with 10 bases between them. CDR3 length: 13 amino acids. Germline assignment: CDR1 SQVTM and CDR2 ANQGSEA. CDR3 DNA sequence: TGCAGCGTTGGCGAAGGTAGCTCCTACGAGCAGTACTTC. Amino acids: CSVGEGSSYEQYF.

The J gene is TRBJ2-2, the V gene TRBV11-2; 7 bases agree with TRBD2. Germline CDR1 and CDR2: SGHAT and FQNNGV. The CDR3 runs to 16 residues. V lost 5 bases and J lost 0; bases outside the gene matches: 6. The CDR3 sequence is CASSRGTIANTGELFF. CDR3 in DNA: TGTGCCAGCAGCCGTGGGACTATAGCGAACACCGGGGAGCTGTTTTTT. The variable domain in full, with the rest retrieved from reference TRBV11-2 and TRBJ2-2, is EAGVAQSPRYKIIEKRQSVAFWCNPISGHATLYWYQQILGQGPKLLIQFQNNGVVDDSQLPKDRFSAERLKGVDSTLKIQPAKLEDSAVYLCASSRGTIANTGELFFGEGSRLTVL.

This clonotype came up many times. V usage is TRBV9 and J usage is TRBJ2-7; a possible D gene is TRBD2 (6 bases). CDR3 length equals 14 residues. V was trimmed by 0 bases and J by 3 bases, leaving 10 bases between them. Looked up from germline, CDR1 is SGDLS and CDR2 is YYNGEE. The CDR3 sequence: CASSVVGSVYEQYF. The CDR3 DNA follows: TGTGCCAGCAGCGTAGTCGGGAGTGTCTACGAGCAGTACTTC. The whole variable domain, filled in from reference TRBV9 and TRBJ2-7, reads DSGVTQTPKHLITATGQRVTLRCSPRSGDLSVYWYQQSLDQGLQFLIQYYNGEERAKGNILERFSAQQFPDLHSELNLSSLELGDSALYFCASSVVGSVYEQYFGPGTRLTVT.

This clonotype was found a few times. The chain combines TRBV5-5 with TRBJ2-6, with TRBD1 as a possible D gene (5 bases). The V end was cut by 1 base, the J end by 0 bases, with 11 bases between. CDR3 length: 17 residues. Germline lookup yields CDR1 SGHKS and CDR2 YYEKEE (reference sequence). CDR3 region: CASSLITGVSGANVLTF. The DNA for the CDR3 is TGTGCCAGCAGCTTGATTACAGGCGTCTCTGGGGCCAACGTCCTGACTTTC.

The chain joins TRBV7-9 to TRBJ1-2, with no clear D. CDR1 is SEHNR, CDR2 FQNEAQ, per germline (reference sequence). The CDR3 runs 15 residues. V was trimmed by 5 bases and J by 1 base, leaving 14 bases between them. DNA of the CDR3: TGTGCCAGCAGCCTCCGGGAGTCTAATAACTATGGCTACACCTTC. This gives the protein CASSLRESNNYGYTF.

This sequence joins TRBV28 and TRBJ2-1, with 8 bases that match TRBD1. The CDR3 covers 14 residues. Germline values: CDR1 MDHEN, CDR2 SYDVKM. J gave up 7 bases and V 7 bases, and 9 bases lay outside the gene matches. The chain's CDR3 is CASIGQGAWNEQFF. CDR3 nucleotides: TGTGCCAGCATCGGGCAGGGGGCTTGGAATGAGCAGTTCTTC.

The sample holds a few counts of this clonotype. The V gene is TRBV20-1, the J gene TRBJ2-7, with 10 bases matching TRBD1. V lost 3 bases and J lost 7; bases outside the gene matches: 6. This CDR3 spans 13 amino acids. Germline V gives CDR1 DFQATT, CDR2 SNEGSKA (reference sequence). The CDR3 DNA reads TGCAGTGCTAGTAGGGACAGGGGCGTGGAGCAGTACTTC. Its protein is CSASRDRGVEQYF.

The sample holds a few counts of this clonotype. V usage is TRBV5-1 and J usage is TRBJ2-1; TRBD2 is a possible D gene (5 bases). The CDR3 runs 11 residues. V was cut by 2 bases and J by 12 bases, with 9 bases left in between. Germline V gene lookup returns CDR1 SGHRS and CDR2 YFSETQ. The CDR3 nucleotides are TGCGCCAGCAGCTTTCTGGACTGGCAGTTCTTC. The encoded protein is CASSFLDWQFF.

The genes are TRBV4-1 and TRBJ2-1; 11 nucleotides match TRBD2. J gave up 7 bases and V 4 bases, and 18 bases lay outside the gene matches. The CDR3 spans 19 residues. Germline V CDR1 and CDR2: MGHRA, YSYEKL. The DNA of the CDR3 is TGCGCCAGCAGCCCTACGCTCTTCCGAACTAGCGGGAGAAGGAATGAGCAGTTCTTC. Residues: CASSPTLFRTSGRRNEQFF.

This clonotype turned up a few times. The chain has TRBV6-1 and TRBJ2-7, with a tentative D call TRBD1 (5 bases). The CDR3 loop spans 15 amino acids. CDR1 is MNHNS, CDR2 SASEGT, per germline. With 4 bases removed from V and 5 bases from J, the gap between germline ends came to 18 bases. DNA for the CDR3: TGTGCCAGCAGTGGTCGGACACGCCCTGGGGACGAGCAGTACTTC. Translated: CASSGRTRPGDEQYF.

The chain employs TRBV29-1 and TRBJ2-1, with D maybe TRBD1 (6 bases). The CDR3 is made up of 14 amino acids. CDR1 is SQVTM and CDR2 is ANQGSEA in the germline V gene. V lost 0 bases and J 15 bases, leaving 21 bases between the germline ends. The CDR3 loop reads CSVEDMRGQGRMFF. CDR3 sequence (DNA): TGCAGCGTTGAAGATATGCGTGGGCAGGGGAGAATGTTCTTC.

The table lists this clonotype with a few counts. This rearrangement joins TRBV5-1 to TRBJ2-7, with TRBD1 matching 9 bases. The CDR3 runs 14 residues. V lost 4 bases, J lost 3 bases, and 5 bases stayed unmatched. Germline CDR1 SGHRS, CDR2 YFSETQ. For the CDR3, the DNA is TGCGCCAGCAGCACGACAGGGGGGGACTACGAGCAGTACTTC. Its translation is CASSTTGGDYEQYF.

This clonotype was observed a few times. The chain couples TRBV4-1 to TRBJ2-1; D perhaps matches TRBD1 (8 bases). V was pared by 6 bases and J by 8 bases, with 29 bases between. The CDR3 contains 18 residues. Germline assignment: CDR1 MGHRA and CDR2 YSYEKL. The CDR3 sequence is CASRGNGQGRWGGHEQFF. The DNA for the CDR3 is TGCGCCAGCAGGGGCAATGGACAGGGAAGATGGGGGGGGCATGAGCAGTTCTTC.

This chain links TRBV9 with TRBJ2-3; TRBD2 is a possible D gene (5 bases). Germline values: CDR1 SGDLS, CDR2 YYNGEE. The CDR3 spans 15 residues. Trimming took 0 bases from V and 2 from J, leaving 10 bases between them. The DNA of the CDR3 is TGTGCCAGCAGCGTAGAAGGAGCGGTCACAGATACGCAGTATTTT. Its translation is CASSVEGAVTDTQYF.

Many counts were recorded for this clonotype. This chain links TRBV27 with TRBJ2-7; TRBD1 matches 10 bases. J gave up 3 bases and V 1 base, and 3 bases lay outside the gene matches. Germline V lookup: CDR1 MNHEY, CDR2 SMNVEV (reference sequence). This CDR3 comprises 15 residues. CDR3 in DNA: TGTGCCAGCAGTTTATGGACAGGGGGAATCTACGAGCAGTACTTC. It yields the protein CASSLWTGGIYEQYF.

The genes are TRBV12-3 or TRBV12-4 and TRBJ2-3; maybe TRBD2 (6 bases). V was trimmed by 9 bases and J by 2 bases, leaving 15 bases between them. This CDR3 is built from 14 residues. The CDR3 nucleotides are TGTGCCAGTCGGGGGATTCTCCTCACAGATACGCAGTATTTT. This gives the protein CASRGILLTDTQYF.

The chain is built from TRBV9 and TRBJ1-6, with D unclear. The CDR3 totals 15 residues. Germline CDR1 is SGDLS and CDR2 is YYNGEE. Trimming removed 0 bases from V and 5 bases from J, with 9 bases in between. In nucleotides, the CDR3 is TGTGCCAGCAGCGTAGAAGGTGTTGATAATTCACCCCTCCACTTT. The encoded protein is CASSVEGVDNSPLHF.

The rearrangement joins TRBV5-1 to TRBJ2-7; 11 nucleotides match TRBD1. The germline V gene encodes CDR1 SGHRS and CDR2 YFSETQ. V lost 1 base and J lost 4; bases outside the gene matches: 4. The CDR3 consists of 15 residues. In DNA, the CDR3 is TGCGCCAGCAGCTTGTGGACAGGGGGCCTTTACGAGCAGTACTTC. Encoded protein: CASSLWTGGLYEQYF.

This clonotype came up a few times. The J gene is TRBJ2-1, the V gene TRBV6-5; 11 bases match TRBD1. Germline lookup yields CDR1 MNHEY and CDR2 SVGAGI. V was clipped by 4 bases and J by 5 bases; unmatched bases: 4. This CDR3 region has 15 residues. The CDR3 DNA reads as TGTGCCAGCAGTTCCGGGACAGGGGGGGACAATGAGCAGTTCTTC. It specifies CASSSGTGGDNEQFF.

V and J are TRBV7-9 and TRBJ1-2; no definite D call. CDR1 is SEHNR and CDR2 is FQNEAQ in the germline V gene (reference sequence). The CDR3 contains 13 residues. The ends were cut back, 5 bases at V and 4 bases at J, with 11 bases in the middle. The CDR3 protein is CASSPLPSYGYTF. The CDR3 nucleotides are TGTGCCAGCAGCCCCCTCCCGAGCTATGGCTACACCTTC.

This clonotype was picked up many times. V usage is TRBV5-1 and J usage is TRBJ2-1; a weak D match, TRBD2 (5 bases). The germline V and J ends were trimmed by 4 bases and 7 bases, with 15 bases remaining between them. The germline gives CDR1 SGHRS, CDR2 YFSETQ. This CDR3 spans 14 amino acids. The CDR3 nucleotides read TGCGCCAGCAGCATCAACGTGGACTGGAATGAGCAGTTCTTC. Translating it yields CASSINVDWNEQFF.